These 16 T cell receptor beta chains were sequenced from one sample in a study of type 1 regulatory T cells. TCRdb recomputed calls from the reads with MiXCR, one row per CDR3 protein. The sample includes under 85,000 distinct CDR3 sequences, roughly half of them seen just once. These TCRs are of unknown antigen specificity. Sequencing used cultured non-Tr1 T cells, either the whole culture or a sorted T cell fraction (not recorded which). All receptors come from a human donor in good health.

The chain uses TRBV5-1 and TRBJ2-3, with 10 bases lining up with TRBD2. This CDR3 has 17 amino acids. V was clipped by 3 bases and J by 1 base; unmatched bases: 8. The V gene's germline CDR1 is SGHRS and CDR2 YFSETQ. This CDR3 is CASSSRSSGSGTDTQYF. CDR3 nucleotide sequence: TGCGCCAGCAGCTCGCGATCTAGCGGGAGCGGCACAGATACGCAGTATTTT. Full variable domain (remainder filled in from reference TRBV5-1 and TRBJ2-3): KAGVTQTPRYLIKTRGQQVTLSCSPISGHRSVSWYQQTPGQGLQFLFEYFSETQRNKGNFPGRFSGRQFSNSRSEMNVSTLELGDSALYLCASSSRSSGSGTDTQYFGPGTRLTVL.

This clonotype was counted once. The gene calls are TRBV14 and TRBJ2-7, with 13 bases matching TRBD2. The CDR3 has 16 residues. In germline, CDR1 is SGHDN, CDR2 FVKESK. Unmatched junction bases numbered 9, after V lost 5 bases and J lost 5 bases. CDR3 sequence: CASSTRGLAGRHEQYF. The CDR3 region has the DNA TGTGCCAGCAGCACGCGGGGACTAGCGGGGCGCCACGAGCAGTACTTC.

In its sample, this clonotype was seen many times. This chain links TRBV19 with TRBJ1-2; possibly TRBD1 for D (6 bases). Trimming removed 6 bases at V and 2 bases at J, with 16 bases between. The CDR3 has 15 residues. Per germline, CDR1 LNHDA and CDR2 SQIVND (reference sequence). The CDR3 sequence is CASRPSQGSNYGYTF. In DNA form, the CDR3 reads TGTGCCAGTAGGCCATCACAGGGAAGCAACTATGGCTACACCTTC. The whole variable domain, filled in from reference TRBV19 and TRBJ1-2, reads DGGITQSPKYLFRKEGQNVTLSCEQNLNHDAMYWYRQDPGQGLRLIYYSQIVNDFQKGDIAEGYSVSREKKESFPLTVTSAQKNPTAFYLCASRPSQGSNYGYTFGSGTRLTVV.

As regards this clonotype: A junction end diverges from the germline sequence, so it may reflect a read error. The chain employs TRBV4-1 and TRBJ2-2; D is possibly TRBD2 (6 bases). The CDR3 consists of 15 residues. Germline V CDR1 and CDR2: MGHRA, YSYEKL. The CDR3 here is CASSQDLANTGGLFF. CDR3 bases: TGCGCCAGCAGCCAAGATCTTGCCAACACCGGGGGGCTGTTTTTT.

The sample holds a few counts of this clonotype. The chain uses TRBV6-1 and TRBJ1-1; D not certain. The V end lost 1 base, the J end lost 0 bases, and 15 bases lay between the germline ends. The CDR3 is 17 residues long. Germline CDR1 reads MNHNS; CDR2 reads SASEGT. The CDR3 DNA reads TGTGCCAGCAGTGAAGACGCCCGGCGCGGGATGAACACTGAAGCTTTCTTT. Translation: CASSEDARRGMNTEAFF.

This sequence joins TRBV11-3 and TRBJ2-3; 12 positions agree with TRBD2. CDR1 SGHNT and CDR2 YENEEA come from the germline V gene. The ends lost 4 bases at V and 5 bases at J; junction bases unmatched: 4. The CDR3 has 15 amino acids. The CDR3 loop reads CASSSMTSGGDTQYF. The CDR3 nucleotides are TGTGCCAGCAGCTCAATGACTAGCGGGGGAGATACGCAGTATTTT.

The V and J genes are TRBV18 and TRBJ2-7, with 7 positions matching TRBD2. With 6 bases clipped from V and 11 bases from J, the junction kept 13 bases outside the gene matches. CDR3 length: 13 amino acids. In germline, CDR1 is KGHSH, CDR2 LQKENI. CDR3: CASSQDERGFKYF. The CDR3 coding sequence is TGTGCCAGCTCGCAAGACGAGCGGGGCTTTAAGTACTTC.

V is TRBV7-2 and J is TRBJ1-2; the D gene is possibly TRBD1 (5 bases). V shed 3 bases and J shed 1 base, with 12 bases lying between them. CDR1 SGHTA and CDR2 FQGNSA come from the germline V gene. This CDR3 is 15 amino acids long. The CDR3: CASSFRAGNNYGYTF. The CDR3 DNA follows: TGTGCCAGCAGCTTTCGGGCAGGGAATAACTATGGCTACACCTTC.

This clonotype was seen only a few times. In DNA form, the CDR3 reads TGTGCCAGCAGCTTAGCCGGGACTAGCGGGGGTATCGGGGAGCTGTTTTTT. Translation: CASSLAGTSGGIGELFF. The chain joins TRBV7-2 to TRBJ2-2; 14 nucleotides match TRBD2. This CDR3 region has 17 residues. With 0 bases clipped from V and 7 bases from J, the junction kept 4 bases outside the gene matches. Germline V gene sequence: CDR1 SGHTA, CDR2 FQGNSA.

This clonotype was seen only a few times. The rearrangement joins TRBV7-9 to TRBJ1-1; weak D call: TRBD1 (5 bases). Per germline, CDR1 SEHNR and CDR2 FQNEAQ (reference sequence). V was shortened by 5 bases and J by 4 bases, with 17 bases between the two germline ends. This CDR3 is built from 15 residues. The CDR3 loop is CASSPSWGRGTEAFF. The CDR3 DNA is TGTGCCAGCAGCCCCAGTTGGGGCCGTGGCACTGAAGCTTTCTTT.

This clonotype was counted once. The chain joins TRBV7-9 to TRBJ2-3; 9 bases fit TRBD2. In germline, CDR1 is SEHNR, CDR2 FQNEAQ (reference sequence). V trimming: 4 bases; J trimming: 4 bases; junction bases outside the gene matches: 9. The CDR3 has 16 residues. DNA of the CDR3: TGTGCCAGCAGCTCGGACCTAGCGGGGCGATCAGATACGCAGTATTTT. Its translation is CASSSDLAGRSDTQYF. Using reference TRBV7-9 and TRBJ2-3 for the parts outside the CDR3, the full variable domain is DTGVSQNPRHKITKRGQNVTFRCDPISEHNRLYWYRQTLGQGPEFLTYFQNEAQLEKSRLLSDRFSAERPKGSFSTLEIQRTEQGDSAMYLCASSSDLAGRSDTQYFGPGTRLTVL.

This sequence joins TRBV3-1 and TRBJ1-2; 9 nucleotides agree with TRBD1. CDR1 and CDR2 (germline): LGHDT, YNNKEL (reference sequence). This CDR3 has 12 residues. V shed 10 bases and J 4 bases; nucleotides not matched to a gene: 4. The CDR3 is CATGQGSYGYTF. The CDR3, as DNA: TGTGCCACCGGACAGGGGAGCTATGGCTACACCTTC.

The chain uses TRBV5-1 and TRBJ2-3; TRBD1 aligns across 9 bases. The V gene end was trimmed by 0 bases and the J gene end by 6 bases; junction bases not matched to a gene: 8. The CDR3 has 16 amino acids. The germline gives CDR1 SGHRS, CDR2 YFSETQ. The CDR3 region has the DNA TGCGCCAGCAGCTTGGCCGGGACAGGGATGTCTGATACGCAGTATTTT. It yields the protein CASSLAGTGMSDTQYF.

The chain joins TRBV6-1 to TRBJ2-2; D possibly corresponds to TRBD2 (6 bases). Germline V gives CDR1 MNHNS, CDR2 SASEGT. The ends were cut back, 6 bases at V and 2 bases at J, with 13 bases in the middle. This CDR3 contains 15 residues. The chain's CDR3 is CASSPGRSNTGELFF. CDR3 DNA: TGTGCCAGCAGCCCCGGGAGATCTAACACCGGGGAGCTGTTTTTT.

This chain connects TRBV20-1 to TRBJ2-3, with D maybe TRBD2 (6 bases). Germline loops: CDR1 DFQATT, CDR2 SNEGSKA (reference sequence). Between the trimmed V and J ends, which lost 6 bases and 2 bases, there was a span of 21 bases. This CDR3 comprises 16 residues. CDR3 amino acids: CSAKRDLGRNTDTQYF. CDR3 nucleotide sequence: TGCAGTGCCAAGAGGGACTTGGGCCGAAACACAGATACGCAGTATTTT.

This clonotype was counted between two and nine times. The genes are TRBV12-3 or TRBV12-4 and TRBJ2-7, with D perhaps assigned TRBD1 or TRBD2 (5 bases each). The CDR3 has 12 residues. The V gene lost 7 bases and the J gene lost 6 bases, with 13 bases spanning the gap. The CDR3, as DNA: TGTGCCAGCAAGTCGTCCGGGACCGAGCAGTACTTC. It specifies CASKSSGTEQYF.